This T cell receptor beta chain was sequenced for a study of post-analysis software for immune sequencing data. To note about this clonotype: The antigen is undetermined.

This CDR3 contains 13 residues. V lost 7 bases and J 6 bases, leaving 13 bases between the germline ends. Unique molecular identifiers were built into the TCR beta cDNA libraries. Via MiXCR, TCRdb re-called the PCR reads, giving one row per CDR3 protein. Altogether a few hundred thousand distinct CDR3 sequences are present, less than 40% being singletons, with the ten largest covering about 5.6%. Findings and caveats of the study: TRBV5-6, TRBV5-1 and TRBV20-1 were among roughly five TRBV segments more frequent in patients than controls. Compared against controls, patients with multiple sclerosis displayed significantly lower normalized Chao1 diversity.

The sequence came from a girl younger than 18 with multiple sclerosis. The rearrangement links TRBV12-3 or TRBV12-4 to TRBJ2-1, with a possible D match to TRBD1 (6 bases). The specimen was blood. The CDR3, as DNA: TGTGCCAGCAAGTACAGGGTCGTCAATGAGCAGTTCTTC. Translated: CASKYRVVNEQFF.